Each of the 17 T cell receptor beta chains below was sequenced from the same sample in a study of blood T cells in healthy people across ages. A J-beta primer mix and a sample-barcoded 5' primer were used in a second PCR of roughly 7 to 12 cycles. TCRdb independently ran MiXCR on the 5' RACE reads; one entry per CDR3 protein. The sample yields approximately 780,000 distinct CDR3 sequences, roughly 25% seen once. A further study also used this sample, focusing on T cells of mothers and their children.

Sequencing input: blood. Every receptor here comes from a boy between 10 and 17 years old in good health.

CDR3 DNA sequence: TGCAGTGCTAGAGATGACGAACGACTCCCTCCCTACAATGAGCAGTTCTTC. This codes for CSARDDERLPPYNEQFF. This chain uses TRBV20-1 with TRBJ2-1, with D uncertain. Per germline, CDR1 DFQATT and CDR2 SNEGSKA (reference sequence). The CDR3 is made up of 17 amino acids. The V end lost 0 bases, the J end lost 2 bases, and 17 bases lay between the germline ends.

The V call is TRBV3-1, the J call TRBJ2-7; D is uncertain. The CDR3 sequence is 15 residues long. Per the germline V gene, CDR1 is LGHDT and CDR2 is YNNKEL (reference sequence). Trimming pared 0 bases from V and 1 base from J, leaving 10 bases between. CDR3: CASSQDLGRSYEQYF. The CDR3 DNA follows: TGTGCCAGCAGCCAAGACCTAGGACGGTCCTACGAGCAGTACTTC.

The chain uses TRBV2 and TRBJ2-5; TRBD2 might be the D (6 bases). This CDR3 is built from 15 residues. V was shortened by 4 bases and J by 5 bases, with 17 bases between the two germline ends. Germline CDR1 and CDR2: SNHLY and FYNNEI. The CDR3 sequence is CASSAEGPAGETQYF. CDR3 in DNA: TGTGCCAGCAGTGCGGAGGGGCCGGCAGGGGAGACCCAGTACTTC.

This clonotype has a handful of counts. The gene calls are TRBV2 and TRBJ2-1, with 9 bases lining up with TRBD2. This CDR3 is 13 amino acids long. Germline CDR1 SNHLY, CDR2 FYNNEI. V lost 8 bases, J lost 13 bases, and 12 bases stayed unmatched. DNA for the CDR3: TGTGCCAGCTCACGGGCCAGCGGGGGGCTCCAGTTCTTC. The encoded protein is CASSRASGGLQFF.

This rearrangement joins TRBV19 to TRBJ1-1; D perhaps matches TRBD1 (5 bases). The germline V and J ends were trimmed by 11 bases and 4 bases, with 20 bases remaining between them. The CDR3 sequence is 14 residues long. From germline, CDR1 is LNHDA and CDR2 SQIVND (reference sequence). The CDR3 region is CAVKGGQGGTEAFF. The CDR3 region has the DNA TGTGCCGTGAAGGGCGGTCAGGGAGGCACTGAAGCTTTCTTT. The whole variable domain, remainder taken from reference TRBV19 and TRBJ1-1, is DGGITQSPKYLFRKEGQNVTLSCEQNLNHDAMYWYRQDPGQGLRLIYYSQIVNDFQKGDIAEGYSVSREKKESFPLTVTSAQKNPTAFYLCAVKGGQGGTEAFFGQGTRLTVV.

The CDR3 DNA follows: TGTGCCACCAGCAGCGAGGACTCCAGCGTCGAGCAGTACTTC. Its translation is CATSSEDSSVEQYF. The chain has TRBV15 and TRBJ2-7; D is possibly TRBD2 (5 bases). The V gene lost 3 bases and the J gene lost 6 bases, with 15 bases spanning the gap. The CDR3 sequence is 14 residues long. Germline assignment: CDR1 LNHNV and CDR2 YYDKDF (reference sequence). Using reference TRBV15 and TRBJ2-7 for the parts outside the CDR3, the full variable domain is DAMVIQNPRYQVTQFGKPVTLSCSQTLNHNVMYWYQQKSSQAPKLLFHYYDKDFNNEADTPDNFQSRRPNTSFCFLDIRSPGLGDTAMYLCATSSEDSSVEQYFGPGTRLTVT.

This clonotype was counted only a few times. The chain carries TRBV7-9 and TRBJ2-3, with a weak D call TRBD2 (5 bases). The CDR3 is 15 residues long. Between the trimmed V and J ends, which lost 0 bases and 6 bases, there was a span of 13 bases. Per germline, CDR1 SEHNR and CDR2 FQNEAQ (reference sequence). The chain's CDR3 is CASSLAQRFSDTQYF. DNA of the CDR3: TGTGCCAGCAGCTTAGCACAGCGGTTCTCCGATACGCAGTATTTT.

The V and J genes are TRBV29-1 and TRBJ2-1; 13 positions agree with TRBD2. Looked up from germline, CDR1 is SQVTM and CDR2 is ANQGSEA. The CDR3 covers 15 residues. The CDR3 DNA is TGCGGCGCCGAGACTAGCGGGGGGCCCTTAAATGAGCAGTTCTTC. Protein product: CGAETSGGPLNEQFF.

The table lists this clonotype with a count of one. This sequence joins TRBV4-1 and TRBJ1-1; D is unclear. With 0 bases removed from V and 4 bases from J, the gap between germline ends came to 9 bases. This CDR3 has 14 amino acids. From germline, CDR1 is MGHRA and CDR2 YSYEKL. The DNA of the CDR3 is TGCGCCAGCAGCCAAGAACCCTCGGGCACTGAAGCTTTCTTT. Translating gives CASSQEPSGTEAFF.

This chain uses TRBV7-9 with TRBJ2-2; D perhaps matches TRBD1 (6 bases). Germline-derived CDR1 and CDR2 are SEHNR and FQNEAQ (reference sequence). The CDR3 contains 14 residues. With 5 bases removed from V and 5 bases from J, the gap between germline ends came to 12 bases. The CDR3, as DNA: TGTGCCAGCAGCCTGGGGACAAGAACCGGGGAGCTGTTTTTT. Translating gives CASSLGTRTGELFF.

Ten or more counts support this clonotype. The chain uses TRBV3-1 and TRBJ2-7; D remains unclear. The J call is in doubt because the DNA end fits TRBJ2-5 better. CDR1 is LGHDT and CDR2 is YNNKEL in the germline V gene (reference sequence). The CDR3 is 12 residues long. CDR3 DNA: TGTGCCAGCAGCCAGTGGGGAGAGACCCAGTACTTC. Its protein is CASSQWGETQYF.

J is TRBJ2-5 and V is TRBV20-1, with D perhaps matching TRBD2 (6 bases). The better agreement between TRBJ2-1 and the DNA end casts doubt on the J call. In germline, CDR1 is DFQATT, CDR2 SNEGSKA (reference sequence). The CDR3 has 12 amino acids. The CDR3 spells CSGGVTYNEQFF. CDR3 DNA: TGCAGCGGCGGGGTTACCTACAATGAGCAGTTCTTC.

This clonotype was seen only a few times. The chain links TRBV4-1 to TRBJ2-4; 7 bases fit TRBD2. Germline V gives CDR1 MGHRA, CDR2 YSYEKL. Losses at the gene ends were 2 bases for V and 5 bases for J; bases not matched to a gene: 6. CDR3 length equals 15 residues. The CDR3 region is CASSQMGGTQNIQYF. In DNA form, the CDR3 reads TGCGCCAGCAGCCAAATGGGGGGGACCCAAAACATTCAGTACTTC.

This clonotype was detected many times. The chain combines TRBV20-1 with TRBJ2-5; possible D gene TRBD1, 5 bases. Germline loops: CDR1 DFQATT, CDR2 SNEGSKA (reference sequence). The CDR3 is 14 amino acids. V was cut by 3 bases and J by 0 bases, with 11 bases left in between. The CDR3 is CSASRTQYQETQYF. The DNA of the CDR3 is TGCAGTGCTAGTAGGACACAATACCAAGAGACCCAGTACTTC.

This clonotype was observed a handful of times. The chain has TRBV24-1 and TRBJ2-1; D not resolved. The length of the CDR3 is 13 residues. Germline CDR1 and CDR2: KGHDR and SFDVKD. Trimming took 2 bases from V and 4 from J, leaving 5 bases between them. Here the CDR3 reads CATSDSGYNEQFF. The CDR3 nucleotides are TGTGCCACCAGTGATTCAGGTTACAATGAGCAGTTCTTC.

The V gene is TRBV18, the J gene TRBJ1-3; D gene uncertain. Germline V lookup: CDR1 KGHSH, CDR2 LQKENI. The CDR3 has 14 amino acids. Deletions cut 3 bases from V and 0 bases from J, with 6 bases between. CDR3 sequence (DNA): TGTGCCAGCTCACCGCAGGACTCTGGAAACACCATATATTTT. Translated: CASSPQDSGNTIYF.

This clonotype was observed a few times. The chain joins TRBV5-5 to TRBJ2-5; 11 positions match TRBD2. This CDR3 spans 20 amino acids. Germline lookup yields CDR1 SGHKS and CDR2 YYEKEE (reference sequence). V dropped 0 bases and J dropped 5; count of bases not matched to a gene: 18. DNA for the CDR3: TGTGCCAGCAGCTTGGCCGGAAGCGTGGTAGCGGGGGGGCAAATGGAGACCCAGTACTTC. Translated: CASSLAGSVVAGGQMETQYF.